These 4 T cell receptor beta chains came from one sample sequenced in a study of T cells in Graves' hyperthyroidism and ophthalmopathy. Amplified regions were TCR beta CDR3 sequences from RNA transcripts. Initially, a first-round RT-PCR of the TCR CDR3 employed the HTBI primer set. Using its own MiXCR run on the multiplex PCR reads, TCRdb lists one record per CDR3 protein. Among about 840,000 distinct CDR3 sequences listed, roughly 40% were seen once. The sample taken for sequencing was blood. Receptors originate from a young man with Graves' hyperthyroidism.

This clonotype was found many times. The chain carries TRBV20-1 and TRBJ1-2, with D unclear. The V and J ends lost 1 base and 8 bases respectively, with 8 bases between them. Per germline, CDR1 DFQATT and CDR2 SNEGSKA (reference sequence). This CDR3 region has 11 residues. The CDR3 is CSARGGGGYTF. As DNA, the CDR3 is TGCAGTGCTAGAGGGGGTGGAGGCTACACCTTC.

This chain uses TRBV4-1 with TRBJ1-1; possibly TRBD1 for D (5 bases). The CDR3 runs to 13 residues. Trimming stripped 5 bases from V and 5 bases from J, with 12 bases between. Germline V gene sequence: CDR1 MGHRA, CDR2 YSYEKL. The CDR3, as DNA: TGCGCCAGCAGCAAAGGGGCGGTAACTGAAGCTTTCTTT. Translation: CASSKGAVTEAFF.

Comment on this clonotype: This may stem from a read error, because a much larger clone lies one nucleotide away. The chain uses TRBV29-1 and TRBJ2-7, with 7 bases lining up with TRBD2. The CDR3 is made up of 12 amino acids. Germline V lookup: CDR1 SQVTM, CDR2 ANQGSEA. CDR3 sequence: CNVIAGDREQYF. CDR3 bases: TGCAACGTTATCGCGGGAGATCGAGAGCAGTACTTC.

J is TRBJ1-2 and V is TRBV7-9; 8 bases fit TRBD1. J gave up 2 bases and V 7 bases, and 9 bases lay outside the gene matches. This CDR3 comprises 15 residues. The germline gives CDR1 SEHNR, CDR2 FQNEAQ (reference sequence). The CDR3 nucleotides read TGTGCCAGCAAGTTAGGGGACAGGAGCAACTATGGCTACACCTTC. This encodes CASKLGDRSNYGYTF.